A single sample is the source of the 9 T cell receptor beta chains below, sequenced in a study of T cell repertoires in cytomegalovirus infection. Via MiXCR, TCRdb re-called the reads, giving one row per CDR3 protein. The sample lists approximately 50,000 distinct CDR3 sequences; roughly 20% were seen once. These receptors are not linked to any known antigen. This specimen was CD8+ T cells from cultured PBMCs, taken from culture after CMV antigen stimulation. The receptors shown here come from a human donor in good health (CMV status not recorded). Some clones in this sample may be carry-over from other donors' samples.

This rearrangement joins TRBV4-3 to TRBJ1-2; D remains ambiguous. There are 14 residues in the CDR3. V shed 1 base and J shed 6 bases, with 12 bases lying between them. Germline V lookup: CDR1 LGHNA, CDR2 YSLEER. CDR3 loop: CASSQAEFRDGYTF. The CDR3 coding sequence is TGCGCCAGCAGCCAAGCGGAGTTTCGGGATGGCTACACCTTC.

The rearrangement joins TRBV7-9 to TRBJ1-2; D is ambiguous. V was cut by 3 bases and J by 5 bases, with 16 bases left in between. CDR1 SEHNR and CDR2 FQNEAQ come from the germline V gene (reference sequence). The CDR3 extends over 15 amino acids. The CDR3 here is CASSFLVRESYGYTF. The CDR3 nucleotides are TGTGCCAGCAGCTTCTTGGTGAGGGAATCTTATGGCTACACCTTC.

This clonotype was recorded a few times. This chain links TRBV6-5 with TRBJ2-2; 10 bases fit TRBD2. Germline-derived CDR1 and CDR2 are MNHEY and SVGAGI. This CDR3 region has 17 residues. The ends lost 4 bases at V and 6 bases at J; junction bases unmatched: 11. The CDR3 bases are TGTGCCAGCAGTTCCCGTGGACTAGCGGACGCCCCCGGGGAGCTGTTTTTT. Residues: CASSSRGLADAPGELFF.

This clonotype was seen only a few times. This chain uses TRBV7-9 with TRBJ1-2; D is unresolved. Germline CDR1 is SEHNR and CDR2 is FQNEAQ (reference sequence). This CDR3 spans 14 amino acids. Trimming took 5 bases from V and 5 from J, leaving 15 bases between them. CDR3 coding DNA: TGTGCCAGCAGCCCTCTCGAAGGCCTTTATGGCTACACCTTC. Translated: CASSPLEGLYGYTF.

The CDR3 reads CASSWGPSASYEQYF. The CDR3 coding sequence is TGTGCCAGCAGCTGGGGTCCTAGCGCTTCCTACGAGCAGTACTTC. This chain joins TRBV7-2 and TRBJ2-7; TRBD2 is a possible D gene (6 bases). V lost 4 bases and J lost 1, with 14 bases in between. In germline, CDR1 is SGHTA, CDR2 FQGNSA. The CDR3 loop spans 15 amino acids.

This clonotype was detected only a few times. This chain uses TRBV4-3 with TRBJ2-7; no reliable D call. The CDR3 is made up of 14 amino acids. Germline V gene data show CDR1 as LGHNA and CDR2 as YSLEER. Trimming took 2 bases from V and 3 from J, leaving 11 bases between them. The CDR3 DNA is TGCGCCAGCAGCCAACGCGTCGGCGGCTACGAGCAGTACTTC. It specifies CASSQRVGGYEQYF.

This sequence joins TRBV7-9 and TRBJ1-2; TRBD1 is a possible D gene (5 bases). This CDR3 region has 16 residues. The germline V gene has CDR1 SEHNR and CDR2 FQNEAQ (reference sequence). V was pared by 5 bases and J by 5 bases, with 21 bases between. CDR3 protein: CASSPTDTPDLYGYTF. CDR3 nucleotides: TGTGCCAGCAGCCCCACGGACACTCCAGACCTATATGGCTACACCTTC.

This clonotype has just a few counts. J is TRBJ2-2 and V is TRBV5-4, with D unresolved. V was shortened by 4 bases and J by 1 base, with 14 bases between the two germline ends. Germline V CDR1 and CDR2: SGHNT, YYREEE (reference sequence). The length of the CDR3 is 16 residues. Here the CDR3 DNA reads TGTGCCAGCAGCCTGCTTCCATGGGAGAACACCGGGGAGCTGTTTTTT. Its protein is CASSLLPWENTGELFF.

This clonotype was found a few times. The chain combines TRBV14 with TRBJ1-5; D may be TRBD1 (5 bases). Between the trimmed V and J ends, which lost 2 bases and 3 bases, there was a span of 20 bases. This CDR3 has 18 amino acids. Germline V CDR1 and CDR2: SGHDN, FVKESK. The CDR3 DNA reads TGTGCCAGCAGCCAAAGTGTGGGGACGGTTTTCTTCAATCAGCCCCAGCATTTT. Its protein product is CASSQSVGTVFFNQPQHF.